This T cell receptor (beta chain) was captured in a study of T cells after yellow fever vaccination. Study results and caveats: The secondary response was weaker but peaked faster, day 5 versus 15. High-abundance clonotypes from the bulk population could contaminate FACS-sorted repertoires. Clonotypes found in both CD4 and CD8 compartments made up a small share.

Concerning this clonotype itself: Its antigen is undetermined.

A process of 5'RACE template switching, which added a universal primer site and UMIs, was used to make TCR cDNA. TCRdb redid the calling of the 5' RACE reads with MiXCR, one entry per CDR3 protein. The profile shows 550,000 or so distinct CDR3 sequences, roughly 21% of them singletons. The sample was PBMCs, taken 15 days after the yellow fever booster vaccination. This receptor was identified in a man aged 25-45 years who received the YFV17D yellow fever vaccine.

The CDR3 region is CSVAVRGTYEQYF. The CDR3 DNA is TGCAGCGTCGCTGTCCGGGGAACCTACGAGCAGTACTTC. The V call is TRBV29-1, the J call TRBJ2-7; D is possibly TRBD2 (5 bases). Per germline, CDR1 SQVTM and CDR2 ANQGSEA. Trimming left V 6 bases short and J 2 bases short, with 14 bases between. CDR3 length: 13 amino acids.